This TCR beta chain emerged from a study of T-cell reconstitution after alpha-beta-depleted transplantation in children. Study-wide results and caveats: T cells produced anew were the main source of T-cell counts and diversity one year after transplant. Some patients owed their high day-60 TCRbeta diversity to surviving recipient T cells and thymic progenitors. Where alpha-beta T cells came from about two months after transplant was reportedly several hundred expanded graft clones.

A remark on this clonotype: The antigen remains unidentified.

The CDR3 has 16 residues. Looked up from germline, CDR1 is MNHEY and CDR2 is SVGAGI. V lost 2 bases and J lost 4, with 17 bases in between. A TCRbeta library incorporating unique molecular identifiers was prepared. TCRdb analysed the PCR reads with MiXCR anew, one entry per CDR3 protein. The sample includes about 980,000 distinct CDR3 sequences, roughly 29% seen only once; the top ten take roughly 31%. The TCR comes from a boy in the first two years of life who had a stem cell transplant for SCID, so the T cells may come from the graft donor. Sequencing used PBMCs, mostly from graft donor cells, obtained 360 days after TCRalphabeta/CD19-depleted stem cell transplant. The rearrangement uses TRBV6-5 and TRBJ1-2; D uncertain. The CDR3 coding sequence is TGTGCCAGCAGTTACATGGGGATCTACGGGTTCTATGGCTACACCTTC. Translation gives CASSYMGIYGFYGYTF.